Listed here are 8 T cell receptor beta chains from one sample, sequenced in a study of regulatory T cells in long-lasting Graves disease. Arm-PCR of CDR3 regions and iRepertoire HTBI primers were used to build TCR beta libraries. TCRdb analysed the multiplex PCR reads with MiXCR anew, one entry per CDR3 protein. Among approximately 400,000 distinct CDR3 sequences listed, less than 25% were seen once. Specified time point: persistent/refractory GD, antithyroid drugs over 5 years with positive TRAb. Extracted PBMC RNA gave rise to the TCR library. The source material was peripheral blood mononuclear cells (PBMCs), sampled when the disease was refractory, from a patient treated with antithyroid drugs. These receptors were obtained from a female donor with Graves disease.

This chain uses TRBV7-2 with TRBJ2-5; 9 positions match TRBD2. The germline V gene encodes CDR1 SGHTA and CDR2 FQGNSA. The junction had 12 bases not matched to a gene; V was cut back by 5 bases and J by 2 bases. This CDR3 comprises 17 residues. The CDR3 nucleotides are TGTGCCAGCAGCCTCCGTAGGGCGGGAGGGGTTCAAGAGACCCAGTACTTC. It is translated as CASSLRRAGGVQETQYF.

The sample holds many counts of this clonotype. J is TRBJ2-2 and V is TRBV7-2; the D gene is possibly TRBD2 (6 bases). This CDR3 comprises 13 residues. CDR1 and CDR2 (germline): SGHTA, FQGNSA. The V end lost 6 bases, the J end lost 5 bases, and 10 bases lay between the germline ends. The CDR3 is CASRSSGTGELFF. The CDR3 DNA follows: TGTGCCAGCAGATCAAGCGGGACCGGGGAGCTGTTTTTT.

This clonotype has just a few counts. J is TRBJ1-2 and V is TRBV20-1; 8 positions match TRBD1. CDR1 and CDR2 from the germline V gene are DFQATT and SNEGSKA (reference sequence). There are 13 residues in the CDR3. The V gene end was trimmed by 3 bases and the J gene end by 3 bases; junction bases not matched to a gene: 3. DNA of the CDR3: TGCAGTGCTAGGCCGGGACAGGACTATGGCTACACCTTC. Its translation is CSARPGQDYGYTF.

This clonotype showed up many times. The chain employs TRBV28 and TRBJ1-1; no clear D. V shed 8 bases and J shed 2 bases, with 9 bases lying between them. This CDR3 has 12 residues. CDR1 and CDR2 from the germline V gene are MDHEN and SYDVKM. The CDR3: CASHPDNTEAFF. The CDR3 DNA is TGTGCCAGCCACCCAGACAACACTGAAGCTTTCTTT.

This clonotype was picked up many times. Written as DNA, the CDR3 is TGTGCCAGTAGTATAAGTAGTGGGGGGCGAGAGGGCAATCAGCCCCAGCATTTT. As protein: CASSISSGGREGNQPQHF. The V gene is TRBV19, the J gene TRBJ1-5; D possibly corresponds to TRBD1 (6 bases). Per the germline V gene, CDR1 is LNHDA and CDR2 is SQIVND (reference sequence). V lost 2 bases and J lost 2, with 19 bases in between. This CDR3 has 18 amino acids.

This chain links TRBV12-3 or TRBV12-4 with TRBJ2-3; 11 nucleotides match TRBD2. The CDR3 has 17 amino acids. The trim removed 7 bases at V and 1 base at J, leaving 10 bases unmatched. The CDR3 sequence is CASTPATSGARTDTQYF. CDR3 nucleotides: TGTGCCAGCACCCCCGCGACTAGCGGGGCCCGCACAGATACGCAGTATTTT.

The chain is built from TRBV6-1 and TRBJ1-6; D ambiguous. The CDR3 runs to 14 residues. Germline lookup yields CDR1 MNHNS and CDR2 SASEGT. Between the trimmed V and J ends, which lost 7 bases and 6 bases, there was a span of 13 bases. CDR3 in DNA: TGTGCCAGCACCTTCTTACCGGTTAATTCACCCCTCCACTTT. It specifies CASTFLPVNSPLHF.

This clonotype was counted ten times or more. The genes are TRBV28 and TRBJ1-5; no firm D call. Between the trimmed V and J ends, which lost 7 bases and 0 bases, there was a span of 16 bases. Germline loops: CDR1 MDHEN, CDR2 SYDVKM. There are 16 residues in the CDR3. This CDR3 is CASIKGAPYSNQPQHF. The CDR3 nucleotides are TGTGCCAGCATTAAGGGAGCCCCATATAGCAATCAGCCCCAGCATTTT.